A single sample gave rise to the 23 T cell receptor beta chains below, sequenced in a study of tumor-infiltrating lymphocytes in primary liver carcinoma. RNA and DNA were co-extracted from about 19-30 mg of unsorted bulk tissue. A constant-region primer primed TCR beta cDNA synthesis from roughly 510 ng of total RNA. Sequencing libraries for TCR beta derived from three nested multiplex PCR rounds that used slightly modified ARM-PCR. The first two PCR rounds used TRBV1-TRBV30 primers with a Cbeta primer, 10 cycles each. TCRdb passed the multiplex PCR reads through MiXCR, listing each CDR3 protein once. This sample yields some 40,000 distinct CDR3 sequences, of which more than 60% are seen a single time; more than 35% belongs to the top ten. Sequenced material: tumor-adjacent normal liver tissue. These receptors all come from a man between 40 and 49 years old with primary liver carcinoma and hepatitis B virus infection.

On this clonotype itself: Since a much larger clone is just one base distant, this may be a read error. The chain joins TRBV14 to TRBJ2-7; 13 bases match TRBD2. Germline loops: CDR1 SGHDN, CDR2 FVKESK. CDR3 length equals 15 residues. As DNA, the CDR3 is TGTGCCAGCAGCCAAGATACTAGCGGGGGGGGCGAGCAGCACTTC. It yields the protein CASSQDTSGGGEQHF.

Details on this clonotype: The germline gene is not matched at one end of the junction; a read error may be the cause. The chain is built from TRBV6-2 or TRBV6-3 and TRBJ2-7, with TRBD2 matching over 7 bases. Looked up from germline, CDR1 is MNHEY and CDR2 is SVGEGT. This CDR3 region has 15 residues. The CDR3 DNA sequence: TGTGCCAGCAGCACTCCGGCTAGCGGAGAGTACGAACAGTACTTC. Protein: CASSTPASGEYEQYF.

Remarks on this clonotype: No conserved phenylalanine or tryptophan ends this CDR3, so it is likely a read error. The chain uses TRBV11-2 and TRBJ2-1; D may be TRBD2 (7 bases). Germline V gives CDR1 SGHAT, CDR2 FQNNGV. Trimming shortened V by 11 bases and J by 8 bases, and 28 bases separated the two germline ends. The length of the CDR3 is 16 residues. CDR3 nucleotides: TGTGCCGGCAACTTTGGGGGAGGGGGGCGCTTCGATGAGCAGTTCCTC. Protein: CAGNFGGGGRFDEQFL.

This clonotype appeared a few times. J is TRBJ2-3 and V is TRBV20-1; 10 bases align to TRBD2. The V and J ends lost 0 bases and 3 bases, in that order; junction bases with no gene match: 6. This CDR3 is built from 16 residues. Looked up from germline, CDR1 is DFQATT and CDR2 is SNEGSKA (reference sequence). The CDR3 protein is CSARDLLAGETDTQYF. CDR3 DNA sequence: TGCAGTGCTAGAGATCTTCTAGCGGGAGAGACAGATACGCAGTATTTT.

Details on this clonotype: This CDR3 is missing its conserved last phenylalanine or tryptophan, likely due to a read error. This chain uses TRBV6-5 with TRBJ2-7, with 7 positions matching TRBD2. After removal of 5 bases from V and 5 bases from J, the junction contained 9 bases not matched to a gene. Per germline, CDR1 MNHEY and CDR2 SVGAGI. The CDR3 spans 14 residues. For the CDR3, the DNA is TGTGCCAGCAGTCCGGGACTACGATTGAACGAGCAGTACTAC. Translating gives CASSPGLRLNEQYY.

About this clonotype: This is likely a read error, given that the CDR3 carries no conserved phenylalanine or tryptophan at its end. The CDR3 DNA sequence: TGTGCCGGCAGCTTCGACAGGCCCCGACGTTATTCGTACGGTTACGAGCAGTACTTA. Its protein is CAGSFDRPRRYSYGYEQYL. The V and J genes are TRBV11-2 and TRBJ2-7, with TRBD1 as a possible D gene (6 bases). Germline loops: CDR1 SGHAT, CDR2 FQNNGV. This CDR3 spans 19 amino acids.

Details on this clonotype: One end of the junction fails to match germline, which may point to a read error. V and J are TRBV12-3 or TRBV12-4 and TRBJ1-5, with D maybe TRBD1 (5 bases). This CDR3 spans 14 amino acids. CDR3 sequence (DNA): TGTGCCAACAGTTTCAGGGCGTCGGAACAGCCCCAGCATTTT. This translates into CANSFRASEQPQHF.

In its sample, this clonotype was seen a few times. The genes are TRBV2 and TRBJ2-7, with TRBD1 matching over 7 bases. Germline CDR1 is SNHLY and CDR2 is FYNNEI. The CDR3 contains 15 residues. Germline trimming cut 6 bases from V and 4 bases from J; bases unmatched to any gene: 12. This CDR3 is CASSLSGQQIYEQYF. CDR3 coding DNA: TGTGCCAGCAGCCTCTCGGGACAGCAAATATACGAGCAGTACTTC. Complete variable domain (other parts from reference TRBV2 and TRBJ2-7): EPEVTQTPSHQVTQMGQEVILRCVPISNHLYFYWYRQILGQKVEFLVSFYNNEISEKSEIFDDQFSVERPDGSNFTLKIRSTKLEDSAMYFCASSLSGQQIYEQYFGPGTRLTVT.

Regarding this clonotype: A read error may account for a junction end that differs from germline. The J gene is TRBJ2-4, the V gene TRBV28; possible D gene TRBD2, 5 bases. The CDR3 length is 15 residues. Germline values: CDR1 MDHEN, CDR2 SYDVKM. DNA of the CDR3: TGTGCCGGCAGTTTAGGAGGCCAAGCCAAAAACATTCAGTACTTC. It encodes CAGSLGGQAKNIQYF.

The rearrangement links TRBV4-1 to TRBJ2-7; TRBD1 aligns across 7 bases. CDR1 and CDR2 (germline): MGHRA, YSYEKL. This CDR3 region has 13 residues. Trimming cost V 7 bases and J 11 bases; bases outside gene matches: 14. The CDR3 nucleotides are TGCGCCAGCAACCAGTCCCGAGACAGGGCAAAGTACTTC. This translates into CASNQSRDRAKYF.

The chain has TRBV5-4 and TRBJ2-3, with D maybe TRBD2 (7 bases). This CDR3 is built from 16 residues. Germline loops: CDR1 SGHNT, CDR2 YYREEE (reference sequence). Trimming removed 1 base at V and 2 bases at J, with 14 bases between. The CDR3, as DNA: TGTGCCAGCAGCTTGTACGCGGGGGCTTCCACAGATACGCAGTATTTT. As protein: CASSLYAGASTDTQYF.

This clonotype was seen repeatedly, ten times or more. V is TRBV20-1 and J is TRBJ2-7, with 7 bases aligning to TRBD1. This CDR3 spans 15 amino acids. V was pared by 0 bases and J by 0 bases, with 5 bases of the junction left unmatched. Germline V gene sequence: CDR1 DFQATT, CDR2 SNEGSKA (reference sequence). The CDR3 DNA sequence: TGCAGTGCTAGAGATTTAGGGGACAGCTCCTACGAGCAGTACTTC. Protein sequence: CSARDLGDSSYEQYF.

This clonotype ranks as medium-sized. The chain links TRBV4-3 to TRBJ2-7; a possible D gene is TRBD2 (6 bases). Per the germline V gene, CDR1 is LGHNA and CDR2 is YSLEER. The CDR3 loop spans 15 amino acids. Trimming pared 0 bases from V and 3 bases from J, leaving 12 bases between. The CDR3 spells CASSQEYGSNYEQYF. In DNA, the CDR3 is TGCGCCAGCAGCCAAGAGTACGGGAGTAACTACGAGCAGTACTTC.

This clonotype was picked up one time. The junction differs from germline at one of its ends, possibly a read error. The CDR3 spells CASTSPGIAKNTGELFF. The CDR3, as DNA: TGTGCCAGCACCTCCCCAGGGATAGCCAAGAACACCGGTGAGCTGTTTTTT. The chain joins TRBV7-9 to TRBJ2-2, with D maybe TRBD1 (5 bases). The CDR3 has 17 amino acids. Per the germline V gene, CDR1 is SEHNR and CDR2 is FQNEAQ (reference sequence).

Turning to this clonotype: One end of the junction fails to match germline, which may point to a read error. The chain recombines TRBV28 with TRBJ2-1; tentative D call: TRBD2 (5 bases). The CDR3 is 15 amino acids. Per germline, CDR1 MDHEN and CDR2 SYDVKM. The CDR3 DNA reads TGTGTCAGCAGTTTACTAGGTAGCTCCTACAATGAGCAGTTCTTC. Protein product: CVSSLLGSSYNEQFF.

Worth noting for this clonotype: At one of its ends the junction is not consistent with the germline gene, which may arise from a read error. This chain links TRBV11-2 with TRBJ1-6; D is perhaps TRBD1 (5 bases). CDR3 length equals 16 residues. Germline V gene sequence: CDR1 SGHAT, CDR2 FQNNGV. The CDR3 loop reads CVSSLGESGYNSPLHF. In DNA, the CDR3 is TGTGTCAGCAGCTTAGGGGAGAGTGGCTATAATTCACCCCTCCACTTT.

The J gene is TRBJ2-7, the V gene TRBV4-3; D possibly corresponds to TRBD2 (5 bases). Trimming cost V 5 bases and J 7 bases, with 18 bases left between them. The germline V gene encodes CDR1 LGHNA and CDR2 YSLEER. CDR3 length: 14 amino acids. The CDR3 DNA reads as TGCGCCAGCAGCAATCGCTCTAGCATCTATGAGCAGTACTTC. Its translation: CASSNRSSIYEQYF.

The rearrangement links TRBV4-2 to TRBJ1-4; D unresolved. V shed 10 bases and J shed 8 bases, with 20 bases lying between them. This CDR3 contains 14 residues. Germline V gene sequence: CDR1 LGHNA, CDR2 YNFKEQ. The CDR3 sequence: CANIAGRTQEKLFF. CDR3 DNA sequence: TGTGCCAACATCGCTGGCAGGACGCAGGAAAAACTGTTTTTT.

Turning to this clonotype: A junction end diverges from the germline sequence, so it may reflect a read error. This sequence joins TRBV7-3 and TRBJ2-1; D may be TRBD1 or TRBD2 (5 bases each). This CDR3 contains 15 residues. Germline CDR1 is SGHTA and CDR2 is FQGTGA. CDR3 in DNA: TGTGCCAGCAGCCCAGGGATAGGGAGTGGGAATGAACAGTTCTTC. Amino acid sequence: CASSPGIGSGNEQFF.

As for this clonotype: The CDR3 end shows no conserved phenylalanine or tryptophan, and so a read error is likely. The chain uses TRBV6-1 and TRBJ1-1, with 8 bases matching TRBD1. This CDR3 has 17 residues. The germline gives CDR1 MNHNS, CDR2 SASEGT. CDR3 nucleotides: TGTGCCAGCAGAGAAGGTGAAGGGCAGGGGGCTAACACTGAGGCTTTCTCT. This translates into CASREGEGQGANTEAFS.

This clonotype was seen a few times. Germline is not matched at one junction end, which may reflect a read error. The chain's CDR3 is CASSQDGFRSVANVLTF. The CDR3 coding sequence is TGCGCCAGCAGCCAAGATGGGTTCCGCTCTGTGGCCAACGTCCTGACTTTC. The chain links TRBV4-3 to TRBJ2-6; D is unresolved. CDR1 and CDR2 (germline): LGHNA, YSLEER. CDR3 size: 17 residues.

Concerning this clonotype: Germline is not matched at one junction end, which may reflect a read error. CDR3 sequence (DNA): TGTGCCAGCAATCAAGTCGGGGGGGTGATTGAGCTGTTCTTC. Its translation is CASNQVGGVIELFF. This chain connects TRBV6-5 to TRBJ2-1, with TRBD2 matching over 8 bases. The CDR3 is 14 residues long. Germline V CDR1 and CDR2: MNHEY, SVGAGI.

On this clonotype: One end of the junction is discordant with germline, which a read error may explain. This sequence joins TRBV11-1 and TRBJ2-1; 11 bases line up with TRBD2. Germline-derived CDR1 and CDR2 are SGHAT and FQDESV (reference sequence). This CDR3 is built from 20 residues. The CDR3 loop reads CASNIRKTSGVSRFGNEQFF. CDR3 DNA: TGTGCCAGCAACATAAGAAAGACTAGCGGGGTCTCACGGTTCGGCAATGAGCAATTCTTC.